This T cell receptor (beta chain) is drawn from a study of T-cell reconstitution after alpha-beta-depleted transplantation in children. Study-level findings and limits: It was surviving recipient T cells and thymic progenitors that gave some patients high TCRbeta diversity at day 60. Hyperexpanded clones declined; after one year, newly produced T cells mostly supplied diversity. The study reportedly traced alpha-beta T cells about two months after transplant to several hundred expanded graft clones.

Preparation of the TCRbeta library used unique molecular identifiers. One entry per CDR3 protein, called by TCRdb with MiXCR from the PCR reads. The sample includes about 300,000 distinct CDR3 sequences, 7.5% to 9% seen only once; the top ten take approximately 8.2%. There are 13 residues in the CDR3. The V gene lost 6 bases and the J gene lost 2 bases, with 10 bases spanning the gap. Germline CDR1 MDHEN, CDR2 SYDVKM. Details on this clonotype: Its antigen is not identified.

The genes are TRBV28 and TRBJ2-5; a possible D gene is TRBD1 (5 bases). This specimen was peripheral blood, taken 360 days after TCRalphabeta/CD19-depleted stem cell transplant. The sequence came from a female patient between 2 and 15 years old who had a stem cell transplant for Fanconi anemia, so the T cells may come from the graft donor. The CDR3 here is CASSQGIQETQYF. Here the CDR3 DNA reads TGTGCCAGCAGCCAGGGTATTCAAGAGACCCAGTACTTC.